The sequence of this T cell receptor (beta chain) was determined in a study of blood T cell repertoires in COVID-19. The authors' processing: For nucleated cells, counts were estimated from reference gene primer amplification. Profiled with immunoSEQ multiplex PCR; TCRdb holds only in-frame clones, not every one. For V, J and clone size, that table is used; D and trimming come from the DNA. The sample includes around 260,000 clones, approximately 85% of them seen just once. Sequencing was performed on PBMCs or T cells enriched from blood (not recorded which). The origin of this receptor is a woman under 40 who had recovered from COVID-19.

The CDR3 region is CASKRGEWEQYF. The CDR3 nucleotides are TGTGCCAGCAAGCGGGGGGAATGGGAGCAGTACTTC. The rearrangement joins TRBV2 to TRBJ2-7; 9 positions match TRBD2. Losses at the gene ends were 7 bases for V and 7 bases for J; bases not matched to a gene: 5. The CDR3 totals 12 residues. Germline CDR1 is SNHLY and CDR2 is FYNNEI.